This paragraph covers one T cell receptor (beta chain) sequence. Method: immunoSEQ multiplex PCR; TCRdb's copy keeps in-frame clones and lacks some. The sample records 100,000 to 150,000 clones, 85% being singletons. Germline CDR1 SGHTA, CDR2 FQGNSA. Trimming removed 0 bases at V and 4 bases at J, with 7 bases between. The CDR3 has 14 amino acids. The data were taken from a study of blood T cell repertoires in COVID-19. Input material: peripheral blood. The genes are TRBV7-2 and TRBJ2-1; D is undetermined. The source is a woman older than 75 with acute or convalescent COVID-19. In DNA, the CDR3 is TGTGCCAGCAGCTTAGCGACCGGGTACAATGAGCAGTTCTTC. This gives the protein CASSLATGYNEQFF.